The clone carrying this T cell receptor (beta chain) has just a few counts. Its target is unknown. This sample is part of a study of early T cells in non-severe SARS-CoV-2 infection. Germline-derived CDR1 and CDR2 are SNHLY and FYNNEI. This CDR3 comprises 13 residues. V lost 6 bases and J 7 bases, leaving 13 bases between the germline ends. As part of library construction, unique molecular identifiers were attached to individual cDNA molecules. TCRdb fed the 5' RACE reads into MiXCR, producing one record per CDR3 protein. The table has 60,000 to 65,000 distinct CDR3 sequences, 7% to 10% seen once; the top ten hold about an eighth. Study outcomes and limitations: VDJdb-based matching was biased toward anti-spike CD8 responses and missed private and CD4 specificities.

The rearrangement links TRBV2 to TRBJ2-1; perhaps TRBD2 as D (5 bases). The specimen comprised whole blood, sampled at baseline. The TCR sequence derives from an adult who was a healthcare worker with PCR-confirmed SARS-CoV-2 infection or an uninfected control (not recorded which). The CDR3 region has the DNA TGTGCCAGCAGCGTAACACTAGAAAATGAGCAGTTCTTC. This translates into CASSVTLENEQFF.